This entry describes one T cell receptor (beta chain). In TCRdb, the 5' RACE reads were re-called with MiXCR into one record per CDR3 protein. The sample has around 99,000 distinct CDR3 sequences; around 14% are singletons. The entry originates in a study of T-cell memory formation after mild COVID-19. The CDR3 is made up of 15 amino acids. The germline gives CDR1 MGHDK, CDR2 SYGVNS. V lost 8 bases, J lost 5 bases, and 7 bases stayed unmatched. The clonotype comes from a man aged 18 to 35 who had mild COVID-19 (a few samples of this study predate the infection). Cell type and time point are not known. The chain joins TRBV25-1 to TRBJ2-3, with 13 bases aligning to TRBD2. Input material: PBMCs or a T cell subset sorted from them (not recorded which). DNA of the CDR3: TGTGCCAGCTCAACTAGCGGGGGGGCAGGAGATACGCAGTATTTT. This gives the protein CASSTSGGAGDTQYF.